Listed below are T cell receptor beta chains from one sample, sequenced in a study of blood T cell repertoires in COVID-19. The method was immunoSEQ multiplex PCR; TCRdb's version includes in-frame clones alone and lacks a portion of them. The repertoire holds about 250,000 clones, with approximately 85% as singletons. Sequences were obtained from peripheral blood. The receptors were gathered from a woman aged 80 or over with COVID-19, enrolled during active disease. CDR3s include the opening cysteine and the closing phenylalanine or tryptophan. The D gene is left open where the match is weak. Only part of the rows carry a size: once, few, many, or a class if the clone is expanded.

cdr3_length clone_size d_call j_call v_call cdr3_aa cdr3_nt
13 - - TRBJ2-1 TRBV18 CASVNRSYNEQFF TGTGCCAGTGTGAACAGGTCCTACAATGAGCAGTTCTTC
16 - - TRBJ1-3 TRBV5-1 CASSLMAQSSGNTIYF TGCGCCAGCAGCTTGATGGCACAGAGCTCTGGAAACACCATATATTTT
14 - TRBD1 TRBJ2-2 TRBV11-1 CASSMGQGAGELFF TGTGCCAGCAGCATGGGACAGGGCGCCGGGGAGCTGTTTTTT
12 - - TRBJ1-2 TRBV10-3 CAISGWGDGYTF TGTGCCATCAGTGGATGGGGGGATGGCTACACCTTC
16 - TRBD1 TRBJ1-2 TRBV28 CASSKTGQGMNYGYTF TGTGCCAGCAGTAAAACCGGACAGGGAATGAACTATGGCTACACCTTC
11 few TRBD1 TRBJ1-2 TRBV6-5 CATGTGNGYTF TGTGCCACCGGGACAGGGAATGGCTACACCTTC
15 - TRBD1 TRBJ1-4 TRBV5-4 CASSHRQGTNEKLFF TGTGCCAGCAGCCACCGACAGGGGACTAATGAAAAACTGTTTTTT
14 once - TRBJ1-1 TRBV27 CASSSHYRDAEAFF TGTGCCAGCAGTTCCCACTACAGGGACGCTGAAGCTTTCTTT
15 - - TRBJ2-1 TRBV7-5 CVRSQGVQGRDEQFF TGTGTCAGAAGCCAAGGGGTACAGGGGAGAGATGAGCAGTTCTTC
12 - - TRBJ2-3 TRBV6-6 CASSSALDTQYF TGTGCCAGCAGTTCCGCGTTAGATACGCAGTATTTT
15 - - TRBJ1-1 TRBV5-4 CASSKGSYPYTEAFF TGTGCCAGCAGCAAAGGGAGCTACCCATACACTGAAGCTTTCTTT
13 once TRBD1 TRBJ1-2 TRBV5-1 CASRDRGADGYTF TGCGCCAGCAGGGACAGGGGTGCCGATGGCTACACCTTC
17 - - TRBJ2-3 TRBV3-1/TRBV3-2 CASSQDRKGGLADTQYF TGTGCCAGCAGCCAAGATCGTAAGGGGGGGCTGGCAGATACGCAGTATTTT
14 - - TRBJ2-5 TRBV11-2 CASSLGLIRETQYF TGTGCCAGCAGCCTTGGGCTAATTAGAGAGACCCAGTACTTC
14 - - TRBJ2-2 TRBV7-7 CASSLSGSSGELFF TGTGCTAGCAGCTTAAGCGGATCATCGGGGGAGCTGTTTTTT
11 - - TRBJ1-6 TRBV28 CASSRTGTLHF TGTGCCAGCAGTAGAACCGGGACCCTCCACTTT
14 - - TRBJ1-2 TRBV28 CASSTPGSEGGYTF TGTGCCAGCAGTACTCCCGGGTCCGAGGGTGGCTACACCTTC
19 - - TRBJ1-5 TRBV15 CATSRDYRGNIDSNQPQHF TGTGCCACCAGCAGAGATTATCGGGGGAATATTGACAGCAATCAGCCCCAGCATTTT
14 - TRBD1 TRBJ1-3 TRBV28 CASSIWTGIHTIYF TGTGCCAGCAGCATATGGACAGGGATACACACCATATATTTT
18 - TRBD1 TRBJ1-4 TRBV24-1 CATSDARTPGQGGEKLFF TGTGCCACCAGTGATGCTCGAACCCCGGGACAGGGGGGGGAAAAACTGTTTTTT
15 - TRBD1 TRBJ2-1 TRBV7-2 CASSFGGQGYNEQFF TGTGCCAGCAGCTTTGGGGGACAGGGCTACAATGAGCAGTTCTTC
15 - TRBD2 TRBJ2-7 TRBV5-6 CASRTTSGGTYEQYF TGTGCCAGCAGGACGACTAGCGGGGGAACCTACGAGCAGTACTTC
12 - - TRBJ2-1 TRBV11-3 CASSSSSLEQFF TGTGCCAGCAGCTCCTCGAGCTTGGAGCAGTTCTTC
13 - - TRBJ2-2 TRBV24-1 CATSDPVKGELFF TGTGCCACCAGTGACCCTGTTAAAGGGGAGCTGTTTTTT
14 - TRBD1 TRBJ2-5 TRBV27 CASSPRTGGETQYF TGTGCCAGCAGTCCTCGGACAGGCGGAGAGACCCAGTACTTC
12 - - TRBJ1-2 TRBV28 CASSTTGYGYTF TGTGCCAGCAGTACAACAGGTTATGGCTACACCTTC
14 - - TRBJ2-2 TRBV9 CASTPMGAARELFF TGTGCCAGCACCCCAATGGGGGCTGCCAGGGAGCTGTTTTTT
16 - - TRBJ1-6 TRBV11-2 CASSPGTGRESSPLHF TGTGCCAGCAGCCCCGGTACAGGGCGAGAGAGTTCACCCCTCCACTTT
14 - TRBD1 TRBJ1-5 TRBV2 CASNYGQGGQPQHF TGTGCCAGCAATTATGGGCAGGGGGGCCAGCCCCAGCATTTT
15 - TRBD2 TRBJ2-1 TRBV5-1 CASSPTSGGADEQFF TGCGCCAGCAGCCCGACTAGCGGGGGGGCTGATGAGCAGTTCTTC
16 few TRBD1 TRBJ1-2 TRBV7-2 CASSPGGQGRVSGYTF TGTGCCAGCAGCCCGGGGGGACAGGGTAGAGTTTCAGGCTACACCTTC
15 - - TRBJ1-4 TRBV6-6 CASSYNSRGYEKLFF TGTGCCAGCAGTTACAACTCACGGGGGTATGAAAAACTGTTTTTT
13 few - TRBJ1-2 TRBV2 CASTILDSYGYTF TGTGCCAGCACCATTTTAGACAGCTATGGCTACACCTTC
16 - TRBD1 TRBJ1-1 TRBV9 CASSDRTGGRGTEAFF TGTGCCAGCAGCGACCGGACAGGGGGCAGGGGCACTGAAGCTTTCTTT
15 - TRBD1 TRBJ1-1 TRBV5-1 CASSLAGGLNTEAFF TGCGCCAGCAGCTTGGCAGGGGGCTTGAACACTGAAGCTTTCTTT
16 - - TRBJ1-3 TRBV28 CASSLKGGFSGNTIYF TGTGCCAGCAGTCTCAAAGGAGGATTCTCTGGAAACACCATATATTTT
15 - - TRBJ2-1 TRBV5-4 CASSLDGTLYNEQFF TGTGCCAGCAGCTTGGATGGGACTCTCTACAATGAGCAGTTCTTC
16 - TRBD1 TRBJ1-6 TRBV27 CASSLSWDRAYSPLHF TGTGCCAGCAGTTTGTCTTGGGACAGGGCATACTCACCCCTCCACTTT
13 - TRBD1 TRBJ1-2 TRBV30 CAAEGTGVNGYTF TGTGCCGCCGAAGGGACAGGGGTTAATGGCTACACCTTC
17 - TRBD1 TRBJ1-5 TRBV2 CASNRDRVIASNQPQHF TGTGCCAGCAATCGGGACAGGGTGATCGCTAGCAATCAGCCCCAGCATTTT
12 - - TRBJ1-2 TRBV28 CASRTGVRGYTF TGTGCCAGCAGAACAGGAGTTCGTGGCTACACCTTC
15 few - TRBJ1-4 TRBV28 CASSLSGGSNEKLFF TGTGCCAGCAGTTTATCGGGGGGCTCTAATGAAAAACTGTTTTTT
15 - - TRBJ1-3 TRBV6-5 CASSDRGLSGNTIYF TGTGCCAGCAGCGATAGGGGCCTATCTGGAAACACCATATATTTT
12 - - TRBJ2-5 TRBV7-9 CASSYGEETQYF TGTGCCAGCAGCTACGGTGAGGAGACCCAGTACTTC
13 - TRBD1 TRBJ1-2 TRBV2 CASSRDRVYGYTF TGTGCCAGCAGCCGGGACAGGGTCTATGGCTACACCTTC
13 - - TRBJ2-3 TRBV5-4 CASTSGSTDTQYF TGTGCCAGCACCTCGGGGAGCACAGATACGCAGTATTTT
14 - - TRBJ1-2 TRBV7-2 CASSLVAFNYGYTF TGTGCCAGCAGCTTAGTAGCATTCAACTATGGCTACACCTTC
16 - - TRBJ2-3 TRBV28 CASSPLEVTSTDTQYF TGTGCCAGCAGCCCTCTGGAGGTAACTAGCACAGATACGCAGTATTTT
15 - - TRBJ1-6 TRBV2 CASSAQTGANSPLHF TGTGCCAGCAGTGCCCAGACAGGCGCTAATTCACCCCTCCACTTT
16 - TRBD2 TRBJ2-3 TRBV23-1 CASSHPGTSTTDTQYF TGCGCCAGCAGTCATCCCGGGACTAGCACCACAGATACGCAGTATTTT
15 - TRBD1 TRBJ1-3 TRBV19 CASSGQGSSGNTIYF TGTGCCAGTAGTGGACAGGGGAGCTCTGGAAACACCATATATTTT
15 - - TRBJ2-5 TRBV7-9 CASSFGQTPGETQYF TGTGCCAGCAGCTTCGGACAGACGCCCGGGGAGACCCAGTACTTC
15 - TRBD1 TRBJ2-2 TRBV2 CTSRAGTGITGELFF TGTACCAGCAGGGCCGGGACAGGGATCACCGGGGAGCTGTTTTTT
13 few - TRBJ1-2 TRBV27 CASSFGQGRGYTF TGTGCCAGCAGTTTTGGCCAGGGCAGAGGCTACACCTTC
13 - TRBD1 TRBJ1-2 TRBV28 CASSLNQGGGYTF TGTGCCAGCAGTTTAAATCAGGGGGGAGGCTACACCTTC
14 - - TRBJ1-1 TRBV3-1/TRBV3-2 CASSQALGSTEAFF TGTGCCAGCAGCCAGGCCCTGGGGAGCACTGAAGCTTTCTTT
14 - TRBD1 TRBJ1-1 TRBV5-8 CASSPNTGDTEAFF TGTGCCAGCAGCCCCAACACAGGGGACACTGAAGCTTTCTTT
19 few - TRBJ1-6 TRBV9 CASSEGTRTAGSYNSPLHF TGTGCCAGCAGCGAGGGGACCCGGACAGCAGGCTCCTATAATTCACCCCTCCACTTT
15 - - TRBJ1-2 TRBV6-5 CASSYGRTTDYGYTF TGTGCCAGCAGTTACGGCAGAACAACAGACTATGGCTACACCTTC
12 - TRBD1 TRBJ2-7 TRBV10-3 CAISDGQGEQYF TGTGCCATCAGTGACGGACAGGGCGAGCAGTACTTC